Following are 5 T cell receptor beta chains from one sample sequenced in a study of shared clonotypes between healthy human individuals. The protocol was immunoSEQ multiplex PCR, while the TCRdb copy is restricted to in-frame clones and leaves out a portion. The repertoire holds 2 million or so clones, with 85% to 95% as singletons. The naive CD8 subset, CD45RO-negative cells positively selected for CCR7, excluded terminally differentiated effector memory CD45RA+ cells. The sequenced sample was naive CD8+ T cells sorted from blood. These receptors were collected from a man between 18 and 29 years old in good health.

Of note for this clone: The sample has other DNA sequences that encode this CDR3 too. The V gene is TRBV6-5, the J gene TRBJ2-7; 7 nucleotides align to TRBD1. The germline V gene encodes CDR1 MNHEY and CDR2 SVGAGI. There are 13 residues in the CDR3. The ends lost 6 bases at V and 2 bases at J; junction bases unmatched: 4. CDR3 protein: CASSPRGTYEQYF. The CDR3 DNA follows: TGTGCCAGCAGCCCCAGGGGGACCTACGAGCAGTACTTC.

The V and J genes are TRBV2 and TRBJ1-3; D is undetermined. The CDR3 runs 14 residues. CDR1 is SNHLY and CDR2 is FYNNEI in the germline V gene. Deletions cut 3 bases from V and 1 base from J, with 7 bases between. CDR3 bases: TGTGCCAGCAGTGAGAGAGGGTCTGGAAACACCATATATTTT. This sequence encodes CASSERGSGNTIYF.

The gene calls are TRBV27 and TRBJ2-7; 8 nucleotides match TRBD1. CDR1 and CDR2 from the germline V gene are MNHEY and SMNVEV (reference sequence). The CDR3 contains 17 residues. The V and J ends lost 3 bases and 5 bases, in that order; junction bases with no gene match: 15. The CDR3 coding sequence is TGTGCCAGCAGTTTTTGGACAGGGCGAGCCCCCTTGGACGAGCAGTACTTC. It translates to CASSFWTGRAPLDEQYF.

The gene calls are TRBV9 and TRBJ2-7; TRBD1 might be the D (6 bases). V was trimmed by 4 bases and J by 6 bases, leaving 14 bases between them. Germline values: CDR1 SGDLS, CDR2 YYNGEE. The CDR3 extends over 13 amino acids. CDR3: CASSPHGRGEQYF. In DNA, the CDR3 is TGTGCCAGCAGCCCACACGGCAGGGGCGAGCAGTACTTC. The full variable domain, rest sourced from reference TRBV9 and TRBJ2-7, is DSGVTQTPKHLITATGQRVTLRCSPRSGDLSVYWYQQSLDQGLQFLIQYYNGEERAKGNILERFSAQQFPDLHSELNLSSLELGDSALYFCASSPHGRGEQYFGPGTRLTVT.

The chain carries TRBV7-2 and TRBJ2-7, with TRBD1 as a possible D gene (6 bases). Trimming removed 5 bases from V and 4 bases from J, with 18 bases in between. The CDR3 runs 15 residues. Germline values: CDR1 SGHTA, CDR2 FQGNSA. The CDR3 loop reads CASSPYRTGQYEQYF. CDR3 in DNA: TGTGCCAGCAGCCCCTATCGGACGGGACAATACGAGCAGTACTTC.